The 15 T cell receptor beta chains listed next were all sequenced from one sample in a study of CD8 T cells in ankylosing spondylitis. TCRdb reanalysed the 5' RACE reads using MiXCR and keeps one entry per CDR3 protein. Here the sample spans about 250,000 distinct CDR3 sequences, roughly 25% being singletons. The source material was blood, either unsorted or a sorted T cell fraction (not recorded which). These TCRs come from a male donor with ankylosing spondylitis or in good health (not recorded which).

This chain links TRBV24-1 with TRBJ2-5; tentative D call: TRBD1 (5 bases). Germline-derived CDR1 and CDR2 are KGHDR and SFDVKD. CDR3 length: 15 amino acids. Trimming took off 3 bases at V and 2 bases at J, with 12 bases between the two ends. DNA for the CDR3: TGTGCCACCAGTGATCCCGGACAAGAGCAAGAGACCCAGTACTTC. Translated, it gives CATSDPGQEQETQYF.

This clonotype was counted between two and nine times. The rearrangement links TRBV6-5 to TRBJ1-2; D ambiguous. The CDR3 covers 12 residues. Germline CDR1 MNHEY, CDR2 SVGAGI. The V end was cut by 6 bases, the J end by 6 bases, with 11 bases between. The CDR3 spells CASSPGGHGYTF. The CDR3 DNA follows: TGTGCCAGCAGCCCGGGAGGGCATGGCTACACCTTC.

CDR3 nucleotides: TGTGCCAGCCCCAGGTTGTTGCGGGGGGGCCTCGAGGGGACCCAGTACTTC. This sequence encodes CASPRLLRGGLEGTQYF. The chain carries TRBV6-1 and TRBJ2-5, with 9 positions matching TRBD2. J was trimmed by 7 bases and V by 8 bases; bases with no gene match: 20. Germline V gives CDR1 MNHNS, CDR2 SASEGT. CDR3 size: 17 residues.

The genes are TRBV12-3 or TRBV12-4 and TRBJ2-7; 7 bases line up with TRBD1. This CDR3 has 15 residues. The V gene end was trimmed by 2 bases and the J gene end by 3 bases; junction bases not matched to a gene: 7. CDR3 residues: CASSLIPGGRYEQYF. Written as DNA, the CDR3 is TGTGCCAGCAGTTTAATCCCAGGGGGTCGCTACGAGCAGTACTTC.

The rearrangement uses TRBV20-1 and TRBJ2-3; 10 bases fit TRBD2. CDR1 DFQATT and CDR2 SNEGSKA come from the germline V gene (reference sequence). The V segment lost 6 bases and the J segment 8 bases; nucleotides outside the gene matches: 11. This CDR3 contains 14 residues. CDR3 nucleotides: TGCAGTGCGGGTCTAGCGGGGGTTCGGGGTACGCAGTATTTT. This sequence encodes CSAGLAGVRGTQYF.

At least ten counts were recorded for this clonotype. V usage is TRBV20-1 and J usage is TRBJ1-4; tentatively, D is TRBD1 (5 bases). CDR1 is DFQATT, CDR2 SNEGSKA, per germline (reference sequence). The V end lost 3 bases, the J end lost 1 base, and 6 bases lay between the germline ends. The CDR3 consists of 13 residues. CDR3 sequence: CSARQGTNEKLFF. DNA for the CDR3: TGCAGTGCTAGGCAGGGAACTAATGAAAAACTGTTTTTT.

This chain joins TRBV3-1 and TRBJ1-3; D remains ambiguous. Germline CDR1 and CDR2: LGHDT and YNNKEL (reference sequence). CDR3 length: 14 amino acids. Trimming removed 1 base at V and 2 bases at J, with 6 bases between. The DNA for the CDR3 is TGTGCCAGCAGCCAAGGGACTCCTGGAAACACCATATATTTT. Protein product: CASSQGTPGNTIYF.

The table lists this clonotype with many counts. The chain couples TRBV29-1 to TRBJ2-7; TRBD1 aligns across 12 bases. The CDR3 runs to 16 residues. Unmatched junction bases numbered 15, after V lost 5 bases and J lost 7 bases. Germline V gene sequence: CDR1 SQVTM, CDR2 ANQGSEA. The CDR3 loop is CSVPLPRGQGAWEQYF. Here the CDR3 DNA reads TGCAGCGTTCCACTACCCCGGGGACAGGGGGCGTGGGAGCAGTACTTC.

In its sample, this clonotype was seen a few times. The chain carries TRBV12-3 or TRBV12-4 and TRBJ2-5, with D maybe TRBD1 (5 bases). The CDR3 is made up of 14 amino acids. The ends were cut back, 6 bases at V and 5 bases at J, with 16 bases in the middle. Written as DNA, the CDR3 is TGTGCCAGCAGACTGGGGCAGAGTGGGGAGACCCAGTACTTC. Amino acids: CASRLGQSGETQYF.

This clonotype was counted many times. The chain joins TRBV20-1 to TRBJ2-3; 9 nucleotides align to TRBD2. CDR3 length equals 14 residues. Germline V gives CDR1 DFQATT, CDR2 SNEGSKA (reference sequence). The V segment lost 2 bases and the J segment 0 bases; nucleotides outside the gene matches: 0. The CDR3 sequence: CSARLAGSTDTQYF. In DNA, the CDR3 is TGCAGTGCTAGACTAGCGGGAAGCACAGATACGCAGTATTTT.

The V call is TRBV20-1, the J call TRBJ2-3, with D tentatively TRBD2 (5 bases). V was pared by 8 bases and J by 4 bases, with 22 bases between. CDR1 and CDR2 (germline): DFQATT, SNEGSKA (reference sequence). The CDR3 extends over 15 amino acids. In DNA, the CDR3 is TGCAGTTCCACACCCCCGGGATCGGGCGCAGATACGCAGTATTTT. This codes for CSSTPPGSGADTQYF.

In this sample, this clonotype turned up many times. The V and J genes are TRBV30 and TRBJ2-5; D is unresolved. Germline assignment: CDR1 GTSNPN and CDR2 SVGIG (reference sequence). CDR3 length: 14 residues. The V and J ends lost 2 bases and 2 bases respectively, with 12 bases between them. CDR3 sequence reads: CAWSRFHVQETQYF. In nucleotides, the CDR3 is TGTGCCTGGAGTCGTTTTCACGTACAAGAGACCCAGTACTTC.

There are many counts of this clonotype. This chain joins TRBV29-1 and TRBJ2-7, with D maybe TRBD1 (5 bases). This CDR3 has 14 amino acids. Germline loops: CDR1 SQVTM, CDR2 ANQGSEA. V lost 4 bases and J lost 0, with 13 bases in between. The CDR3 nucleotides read TGCAGCGTTGGAGGCAGGGCATCCTCCTACGAGCAGTACTTC. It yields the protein CSVGGRASSYEQYF.

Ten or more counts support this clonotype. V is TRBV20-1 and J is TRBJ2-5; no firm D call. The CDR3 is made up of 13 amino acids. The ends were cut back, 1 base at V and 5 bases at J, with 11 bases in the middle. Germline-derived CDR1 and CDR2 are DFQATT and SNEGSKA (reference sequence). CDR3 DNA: TGCAGTGCTAGAGTAGGCGTGGGGGAGACCCAGTACTTC. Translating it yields CSARVGVGETQYF.

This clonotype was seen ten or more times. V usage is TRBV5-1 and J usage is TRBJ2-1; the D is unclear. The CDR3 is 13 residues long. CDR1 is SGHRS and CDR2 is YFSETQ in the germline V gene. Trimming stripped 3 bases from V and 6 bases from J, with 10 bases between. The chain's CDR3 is CASSWPGRNEQFF. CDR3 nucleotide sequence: TGCGCCAGCAGCTGGCCGGGCCGCAATGAGCAGTTCTTC.